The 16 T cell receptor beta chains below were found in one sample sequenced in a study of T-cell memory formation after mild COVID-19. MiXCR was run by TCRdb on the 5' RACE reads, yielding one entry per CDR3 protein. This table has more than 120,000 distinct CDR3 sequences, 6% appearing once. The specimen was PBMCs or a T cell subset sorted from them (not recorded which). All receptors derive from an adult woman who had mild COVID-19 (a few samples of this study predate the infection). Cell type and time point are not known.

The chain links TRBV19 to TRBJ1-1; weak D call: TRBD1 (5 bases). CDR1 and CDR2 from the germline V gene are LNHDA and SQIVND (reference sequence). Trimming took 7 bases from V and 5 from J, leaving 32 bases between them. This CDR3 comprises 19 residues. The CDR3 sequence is CASKTRLEAGVGVRTEAFF. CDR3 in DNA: TGTGCCAGTAAAACACGACTTGAAGCGGGGGTTGGAGTTCGGACTGAAGCTTTCTTT.

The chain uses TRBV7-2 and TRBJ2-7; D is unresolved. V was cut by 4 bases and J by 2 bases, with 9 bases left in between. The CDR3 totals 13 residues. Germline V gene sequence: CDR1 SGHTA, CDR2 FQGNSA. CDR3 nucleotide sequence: TGTGCCAGCAGCTACGTTGAGACCTACGAGCAGTACTTC. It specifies CASSYVETYEQYF.

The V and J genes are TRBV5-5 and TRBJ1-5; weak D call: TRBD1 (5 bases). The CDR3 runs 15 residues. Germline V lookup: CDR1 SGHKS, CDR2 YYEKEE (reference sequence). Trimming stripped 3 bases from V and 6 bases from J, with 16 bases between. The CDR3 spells CASSWGPGPRQPQHF. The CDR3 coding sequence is TGTGCCAGCAGCTGGGGCCCGGGCCCCCGTCAGCCCCAGCATTTT.

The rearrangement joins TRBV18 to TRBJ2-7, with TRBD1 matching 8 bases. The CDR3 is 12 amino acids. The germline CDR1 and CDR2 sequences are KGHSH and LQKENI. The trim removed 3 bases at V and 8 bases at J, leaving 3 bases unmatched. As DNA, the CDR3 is TGTGCCAGCTCACCTGGACAGGGTAAGCAGTACTTC. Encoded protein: CASSPGQGKQYF.

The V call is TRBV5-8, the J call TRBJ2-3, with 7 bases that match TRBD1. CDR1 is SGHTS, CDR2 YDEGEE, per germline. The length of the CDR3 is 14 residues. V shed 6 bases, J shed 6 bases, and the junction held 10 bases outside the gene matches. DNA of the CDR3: TGTGCCAGCACCCGGGCAGGGGGTTACGATACGCAGTATTTT. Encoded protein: CASTRAGGYDTQYF.

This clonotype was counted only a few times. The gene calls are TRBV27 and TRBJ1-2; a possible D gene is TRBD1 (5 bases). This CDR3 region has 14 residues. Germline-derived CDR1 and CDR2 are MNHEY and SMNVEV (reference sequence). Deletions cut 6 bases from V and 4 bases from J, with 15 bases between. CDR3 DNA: TGTGCCAGCAGGGGGTTTCAGGGTTCCTATGGCTACACCTTC. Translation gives CASRGFQGSYGYTF.

DNA for the CDR3: TGTGCCAGCAGCCAAGGGACAGGCAATCAGCCCCAGCATTTT. It yields the protein CASSQGTGNQPQHF. The chain links TRBV3-1 to TRBJ1-5; the D gene is possibly TRBD1 (6 bases). CDR3 length: 14 amino acids. Germline V gene data show CDR1 as LGHDT and CDR2 as YNNKEL (reference sequence). Trimming removed 1 base from V and 2 bases from J, with 6 bases in between.

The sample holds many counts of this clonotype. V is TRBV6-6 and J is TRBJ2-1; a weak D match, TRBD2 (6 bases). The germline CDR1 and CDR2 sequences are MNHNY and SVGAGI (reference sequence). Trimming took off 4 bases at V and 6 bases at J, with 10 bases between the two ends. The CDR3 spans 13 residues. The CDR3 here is CASSSISGNEQFF. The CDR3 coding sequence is TGTGCCAGCAGTTCAATTAGCGGCAATGAGCAGTTCTTC.

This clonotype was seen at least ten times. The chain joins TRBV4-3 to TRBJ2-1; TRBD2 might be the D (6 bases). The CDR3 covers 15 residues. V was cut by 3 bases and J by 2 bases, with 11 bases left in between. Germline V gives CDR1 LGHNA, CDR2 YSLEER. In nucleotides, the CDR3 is TGCGCCAGCAGCCATCAGCGGGTGACCTACAATGAGCAGTTCTTC. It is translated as CASSHQRVTYNEQFF.

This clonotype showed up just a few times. Here the CDR3 reads CASIDRFKNTEAFF. CDR3 nucleotides: TGTGCCAGCATCGACAGGTTTAAGAACACTGAAGCTTTCTTT. The chain carries TRBV6-5 and TRBJ1-1; D perhaps matches TRBD1 (6 bases). Germline lookup yields CDR1 MNHEY and CDR2 SVGAGI. V was trimmed by 7 bases and J by 1 base, leaving 13 bases between them. The CDR3 is 14 residues long.

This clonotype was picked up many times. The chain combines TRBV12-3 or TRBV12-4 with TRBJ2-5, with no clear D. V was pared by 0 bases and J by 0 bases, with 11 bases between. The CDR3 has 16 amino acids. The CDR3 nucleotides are TGTGCCAGCAGTTTAGCGCTCCGACACAACCAAGAGACCCAGTACTTC. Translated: CASSLALRHNQETQYF.

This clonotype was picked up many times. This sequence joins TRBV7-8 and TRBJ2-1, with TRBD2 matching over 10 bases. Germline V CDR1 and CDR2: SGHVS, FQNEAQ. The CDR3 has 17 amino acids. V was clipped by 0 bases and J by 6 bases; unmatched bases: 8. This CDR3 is CASSLAPPTSGTNEQFF. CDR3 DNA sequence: TGTGCCAGCAGCTTAGCCCCCCCCACTAGCGGGACCAATGAGCAGTTCTTC.

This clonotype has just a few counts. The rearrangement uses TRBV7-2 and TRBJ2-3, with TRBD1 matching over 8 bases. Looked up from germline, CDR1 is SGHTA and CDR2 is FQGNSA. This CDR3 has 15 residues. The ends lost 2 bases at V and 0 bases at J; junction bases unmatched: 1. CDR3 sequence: CASSLRQGSTDTQYF. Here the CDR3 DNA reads TGTGCCAGCAGCTTAAGACAGGGGAGCACAGATACGCAGTATTTT.

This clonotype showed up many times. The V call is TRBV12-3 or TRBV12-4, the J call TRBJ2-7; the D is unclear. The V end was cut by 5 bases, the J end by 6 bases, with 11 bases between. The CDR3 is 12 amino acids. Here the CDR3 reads CASSGIPREQYF. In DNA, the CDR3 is TGTGCCAGCAGTGGTATTCCTCGCGAGCAGTACTTC.

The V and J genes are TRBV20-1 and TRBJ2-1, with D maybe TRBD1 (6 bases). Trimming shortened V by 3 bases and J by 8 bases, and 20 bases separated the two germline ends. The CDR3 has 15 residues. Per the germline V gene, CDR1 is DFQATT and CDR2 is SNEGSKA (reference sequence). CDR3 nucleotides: TGCAGTGCTAGCGCCGGACAGTATCATATGGATGAGCAGTTCTTC. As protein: CSASAGQYHMDEQFF.

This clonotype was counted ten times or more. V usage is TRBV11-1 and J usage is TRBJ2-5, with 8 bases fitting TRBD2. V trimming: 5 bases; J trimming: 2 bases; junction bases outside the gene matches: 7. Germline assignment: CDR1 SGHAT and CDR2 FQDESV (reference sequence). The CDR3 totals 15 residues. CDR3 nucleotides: TGTGCCAGCAGCCCCCCCACTAGCGGTCAAGAGACCCAGTACTTC. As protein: CASSPPTSGQETQYF. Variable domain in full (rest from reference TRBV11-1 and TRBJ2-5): EAEVAQSPRYKITEKSQAVAFWCDPISGHATLYWYRQILGQGPELLVQFQDESVVDDSQLPKDRFSAERLKGVDSTLKIQPAELGDSAMYLCASSPPTSGQETQYFGPGTRLLVL.